This T cell receptor beta chain stems from a study of T cells in Graves' hyperthyroidism and ophthalmopathy. Amplification targeted TCR beta CDR3 regions from RNA transcripts. With the HTBI primer set, the TCR CDR3 went through a first round of RT-PCR. One entry per CDR3 protein, called by TCRdb with MiXCR from the multiplex PCR reads. The table shows under 450,000 distinct CDR3 sequences, with 15% to 19% occurring only once. Study results and limitations: Blood also carried most thyroid clonotypes expanded above 0.001.

This clonotype turned up a few times. Antigen specificity is unknown. Being one base from a much bigger clone, this may be a read error. Researchers barred patients who had uncontrolled infection, other autoimmune disease, pregnancy or lactation. This CDR3 comprises 15 residues. The germline gives CDR1 MGHRA, CDR2 YSYEKL. V gave up 2 bases and J gave up 1 base; unmatched junction bases: 2. The clonotype comes from a young woman with Graves' hyperthyroidism. The chain is built from TRBV4-1 and TRBJ1-1; 9 bases are shared with TRBD1. What was sequenced was blood. The CDR3 sequence: CASSQPTGGNTEAFF. In nucleotides, the CDR3 is TGCGCCAGCAGCCAACCGACAGGGGGGAACACTGAAGCTTTCTTT.